This T cell receptor beta chain emerged from a study of shared clonotypes between healthy human individuals. Study-wide results and caveats: It was observed that 5% to 6% of naive CD4 clonotypes were shared across several donors.

The CDR3 length is 14 residues. The V gene lost 1 base and the J gene lost 1 base, with 4 bases spanning the gap. Germline V CDR1 and CDR2: SEHNR, FQNEAQ (reference sequence). TCRdb's copy holds only in-frame clones and misses some; the assay was immunoSEQ multiplex PCR. Among over 400,000 clones listed, approximately 94% were seen once. In its sample, this clone was seen a few times. Its antigen is not identified. Study donors comprised healthy, HIV-negative adults devoid of recent acute infection or vaccination. All of the donors resided in Nashville, Tennessee, and each was a Caucasian adult. The sequenced sample was naive CD4+ T cells sorted from blood. Subset meaning: CD45RA+ positively selected. This chain connects TRBV7-9 to TRBJ2-2; D is undetermined. The receptor's source is a woman aged 25 to 39 in good health. CDR3 region: CASSLGWNTGELFF. The DNA for the CDR3 is TGTGCCAGCAGCTTAGGATGGAACACCGGGGAGCTGTTTTTT.